This TCR beta chain was sequenced during a study of long-term antiretroviral therapy in people with HIV. The study, taken as a whole, reports: The study found narrower CDR3 length ranges in HIV repertoires than in controls. Clones expanded before ART dominated the repertoire at all time points.

The authors ran the immunoSEQ assay, v3.0, at survey level. The assay was immunoSEQ multiplex PCR, and TCRdb's table has in-frame clones only and misses some. The data hold about 9,000 clones, with roughly 89% observed a single time. Concerning this clone: Antigen unknown.

The CDR3 sequence is 16 residues long. Trimming cost V 4 bases and J 3 bases; bases outside gene matches: 5. Germline lookup yields CDR1 LGHNA and CDR2 YNFKEQ. V and J are TRBV4-2 and TRBJ2-1; the match to TRBD2 covers 11 bases. The sequencing here drew on unsorted PBMCs, taken 0.3 years before starting antiretroviral therapy. The TCR was taken from a man between 25 and 39 years old with HIV. The CDR3 DNA is TGTGCCAGCAGCCGGGGACTAGCGGAGATCTACAATGAGCAGTTCTTC. Residues: CASSRGLAEIYNEQFF.